These 20 T cell receptor beta chains were all obtained from the same sample, sequenced in a study of metastatic and nonmetastatic thyroid tumors. TCRdb re-called the PCR reads through MiXCR. This sample has about 5,800 clones; less than 20% occur once, and the top ten carry 6% to 7.5%. Before thyroid surgery, none of the patients had received any treatment. Input material: adjacent normal tissue. The receptors come from a female donor with papillary thyroid cancer or a benign thyroid nodule (not recorded which). Some clones in this sample may be carry-over from other donors' samples.

This clone was detected a few times. The germline gene is not matched at one end of the junction; a read error may be the cause. The chain has TRBV27 and TRBJ1-1; D unclear. The germline CDR1 and CDR2 sequences are MNHEY and SMNVEV (reference sequence). The CDR3 loop spans 14 amino acids. DNA for the CDR3: TGTGCCAGCAGAACGACAAGAGTAGGCACTGAAGATTTCTTT. Translation gives CASRTTRVGTEDFF.

This clone was seen only once. The genes are TRBV7-9 and TRBJ2-5, with 8 nucleotides matching TRBD1. CDR3 length: 15 amino acids. Germline assignment: CDR1 SEHNR and CDR2 FQNEAQ (reference sequence). Trimming at V came to 11 bases and at J to 5 bases, leaving 16 bases not matched to a gene. The CDR3 loop is CADSKLGRTGETQYF. The CDR3 nucleotides are TGTGCCGACAGCAAACTCGGTCGGACAGGGGAGACCCAGTACTTC.

Written as DNA, the CDR3 is TGTGCCAGCACCCCTATGGGGACGGGGGCCAAGCAGTACTTC. This gives the protein CASTPMGTGAKQYF. J is TRBJ2-7 and V is TRBV28; tentatively, D is TRBD1 or TRBD2 (6 bases each). This CDR3 is built from 14 residues. V lost 7 bases and J lost 8, with 21 bases in between. Germline values: CDR1 MDHEN, CDR2 SYDVKM.

This clone is large by share. This chain uses TRBV6-1 with TRBJ2-1, with TRBD2 matching over 8 bases. CDR1 and CDR2 from the germline V gene are MNHNS and SASEGT. J gave up 2 bases and V 1 base, and 4 bases lay outside the gene matches. This CDR3 has 16 residues. This CDR3 reads CASSEVAGPTYNEQFF. DNA of the CDR3: TGTGCCAGCAGTGAAGTAGCGGGGCCCACCTACAATGAGCAGTTCTTC.

In this sample, this clone turned up many times. This likely comes from a read error, as the CDR3 has no conserved phenylalanine or tryptophan at its end. The DNA is omitted, as the CDR3 cannot be located on it reliably, and the CDR3 follows TCRdb's listing. The chain recombines TRBV20-1 with TRBJ2-5. Germline V gene sequence: CDR1 DFQATT, CDR2 SNEGSKA (reference sequence). The length of the CDR3 is 8 amino acids, counting both ends. Here the CDR3 reads CSARPSTS.

This rearrangement joins TRBV7-2 to TRBJ1-2; D not certain. CDR1 and CDR2 (germline): SGHTA, FQGNSA. Trimming stripped 1 base from V and 4 bases from J, with 10 bases between. CDR3 length: 14 residues. CDR3: CASSLGVAVYGYTF. CDR3 in DNA: TGTGCCAGCAGCTTAGGGGTCGCAGTCTATGGCTACACCTTC. Supplemented by reference TRBV7-2 and TRBJ1-2, the full variable domain reads GAGVSQSPSNKVTEKGKDVELRCDPISGHTALYWYRQSLGQGLEFLIYFQGNSAPDKSGLPSDRFSAERTGGSVSTLTIQRTQQEDSAVYLCASSLGVAVYGYTFGSGTRLTVV.

This clone was counted at least ten times. The chain is built from TRBV3-1 and TRBJ2-1; 13 nucleotides match TRBD2. CDR1 is LGHDT and CDR2 is YNNKEL in the germline V gene (reference sequence). The CDR3 runs to 16 residues. V trimming: 1 base; J trimming: 8 bases; junction bases outside the gene matches: 5. This CDR3 is CASSQGTSGGTDEQFF. CDR3 DNA: TGTGCCAGCAGCCAAGGGACTAGCGGGGGTACTGATGAGCAGTTCTTC.

For this clone: A much larger clone lies a single base off, so this may be a read error. The CDR3 protein is CATSRVGGKGTQYF. The CDR3 DNA reads as TGTGCCACCAGCAGAGTAGGGGGTAAGGGGACCCAGTACTTC. The rearrangement uses TRBV15 and TRBJ2-5, with a possible D match to TRBD1 (6 bases). CDR1 and CDR2 (germline): LNHNV, YYDKDF (reference sequence). This CDR3 has 14 amino acids. The ends were cut back, 1 base at V and 7 bases at J, with 13 bases in the middle.

In the case of this clone: One end of the junction varies from germline; a read error may be responsible. The chain uses TRBV30 and TRBJ2-5; tentative D call: TRBD1 (6 bases). Germline V CDR1 and CDR2: GTSNPN, SVGIG (reference sequence). This CDR3 contains 14 residues. In DNA form, the CDR3 reads TGTGTCTGGAGTGTACGAAGGGGGTGGGGTACCCAGTACTTC. Residues: CVWSVRRGWGTQYF.

In this sample, this clone is large. The chain joins TRBV28 to TRBJ2-5, with TRBD2 matching over 10 bases. V shed 6 bases and J 4 bases; nucleotides not matched to a gene: 8. Germline loops: CDR1 MDHEN, CDR2 SYDVKM. CDR3 length equals 15 residues. The CDR3 nucleotides are TGTGCCAGCAGCCCGCAGCGGGGGGGCCGAGAGACCCAGTACTTC. Translating gives CASSPQRGGRETQYF. The whole variable domain, remainder taken from reference TRBV28 and TRBJ2-5, is DVKVTQSSRYLVKRTGEKVFLECVQDMDHENMFWYRQDPGLGLRLIYFSYDVKMKEKGDIPEGYSVSREKKERFSLILESASTNQTSMYLCASSPQRGGRETQYFGPGTRLLVL.

This clone was seen a handful of times. This chain uses TRBV24-1 with TRBJ2-7, with D perhaps being TRBD1 or TRBD2 (5 bases each). The CDR3 consists of 15 residues. Germline values: CDR1 KGHDR, CDR2 SFDVKD. Trimming took off 3 bases at V and 6 bases at J, with 17 bases between the two ends. The CDR3 is CATSDASLRGGEQYF. DNA for the CDR3: TGTGCCACCAGTGATGCCAGTTTGAGGGGTGGCGAGCAGTACTTC.

The V gene is TRBV5-1, the J gene TRBJ1-6, with D hard to call. The germline CDR1 and CDR2 sequences are SGHRS and YFSETQ. The CDR3 is 15 amino acids. Trimming pared 2 bases from V and 8 bases from J, leaving 14 bases between. CDR3 sequence reads: CASSFSPWLDSPLHF. The CDR3 DNA follows: TGCGCCAGCAGCTTCTCTCCGTGGTTGGATTCACCCCTCCACTTT.

The count of this clone is one. This rearrangement joins TRBV28 to TRBJ1-5; D remains ambiguous. V lost 1 base to trimming and J lost 15 bases, with 10 bases between them. CDR3 length: 11 residues. The germline gives CDR1 MDHEN, CDR2 SYDVKM. The DNA for the CDR3 is TGTGCCAGCAGTTTATACGGATTTGCGCATTTT. Protein sequence: CASSLYGFAHF.

Notes on this clone: The germline gene is not matched at one end of the junction; a read error may be the cause. J is TRBJ2-1 and V is TRBV7-2, with 7 nucleotides matching TRBD2. Germline CDR1 SGHTA, CDR2 FQGNSA. CDR3 length equals 14 residues. This CDR3 reads CTSSLAGGVNEQLF. In DNA form, the CDR3 reads TGTACCAGCAGCTTAGCGGGAGGGGTAAATGAGCAGCTCTTC. The variable domain in full, completed from reference TRBV7-2 and TRBJ2-1, reads GAGVSQSPSNKVTEKGKDVELRCDPISGHTALYWYRQSLGQGLEFLIYFQGNSAPDKSGLPSDRFSAERTGGSVSTLTIQRTQQEDSAVYLCTSSLAGGVNEQLFGPGTRLTVL.

This chain links TRBV15 with TRBJ1-1, with D hard to call. The CDR3 runs 14 residues. Trimming removed 0 bases from V and 4 bases from J, with 9 bases in between. CDR1 is LNHNV, CDR2 YYDKDF, per germline (reference sequence). The CDR3 sequence is CATSRDSVGTEAFF. The CDR3 region has the DNA TGTGCCACCAGCAGAGATTCAGTTGGCACTGAAGCTTTCTTT.

The V call is TRBV6-2 or TRBV6-3, the J call TRBJ2-7; 8 positions agree with TRBD1. V trimming: 8 bases; J trimming: 4 bases; junction bases outside the gene matches: 7. CDR1 and CDR2 from the germline V gene are MNHEY and SVGEGT. The CDR3 is 13 amino acids. CDR3 region: CASLDRGSYEQYF. The CDR3 nucleotides read TGTGCCAGCTTAGACAGGGGTAGTTACGAGCAGTACTTC.

Sample share makes this clone medium-sized. The rearrangement links TRBV4-1 to TRBJ2-7; 9 nucleotides align to TRBD1. The CDR3 has 18 residues. The ends lost 0 bases at V and 5 bases at J; junction bases unmatched: 14. CDR1 MGHRA and CDR2 YSYEKL come from the germline V gene. CDR3 DNA sequence: TGCGCCAGCAGCCAAGATTGGCGAGTCGGGACAGGGCACCACGAGCAGTACTTC. It specifies CASSQDWRVGTGHHEQYF.

By sample fraction, this clone is medium-sized. The rearrangement uses TRBV2 and TRBJ2-2; a weak D match, TRBD2 (5 bases). This CDR3 is built from 15 residues. Germline V gene lookup returns CDR1 SNHLY and CDR2 FYNNEI. V dropped 6 bases and J dropped 7 bases, with 18 bases sitting between them. Written as DNA, the CDR3 is TGTGCCAGCAGCATGACCGGGGAACGGGGCGGGGAGCTGTTTTTT. Its translation: CASSMTGERGGELFF.

J is TRBJ2-1 and V is TRBV6-1; TRBD1 might be the D (5 bases). Germline V gene sequence: CDR1 MNHNS, CDR2 SASEGT. The V end was cut by 7 bases, the J end by 4 bases, with 11 bases between. The CDR3 has 13 amino acids. In nucleotides, the CDR3 is TGTGCCAGCACTCGAGACAGTTACAATGAGCAGTTCTTC. As protein: CASTRDSYNEQFF.

By share of the sample, this clone is large. This chain links TRBV28 with TRBJ1-6; TRBD1 matches at 10 bases. V trimming: 5 bases; J trimming: 14 bases; junction bases outside the gene matches: 15. Germline V gene data show CDR1 as MDHEN and CDR2 as SYDVKM. The CDR3 loop spans 16 amino acids. CDR3 region: CASSARQGAIGETLHF. The CDR3 region has the DNA TGTGCCAGCAGTGCGAGACAGGGGGCCATAGGGGAGACCCTCCACTTT.